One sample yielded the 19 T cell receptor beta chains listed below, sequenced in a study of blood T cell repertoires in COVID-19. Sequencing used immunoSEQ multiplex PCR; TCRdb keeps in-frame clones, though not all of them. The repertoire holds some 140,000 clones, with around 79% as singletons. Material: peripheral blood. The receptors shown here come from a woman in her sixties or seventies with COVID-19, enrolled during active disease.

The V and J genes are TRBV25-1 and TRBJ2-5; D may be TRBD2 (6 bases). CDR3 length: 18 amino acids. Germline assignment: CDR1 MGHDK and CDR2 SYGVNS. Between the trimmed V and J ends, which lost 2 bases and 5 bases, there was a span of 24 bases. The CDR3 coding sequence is TGTGCCAGCAGTGAAAAATCGGGGATCGGAGGGTTCACGGAGACCCAGTACTTC. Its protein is CASSEKSGIGGFTETQYF. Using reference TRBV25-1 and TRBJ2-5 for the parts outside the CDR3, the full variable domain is EADIYQTPRYLVIGTGKKITLECSQTMGHDKMYWYQQDPGMELHLIHYSYGVNSTEKGDLSSESTVSRIRTEHFPLTLESARPSHTSQYLCASSEKSGIGGFTETQYFGPGTRLLVL.

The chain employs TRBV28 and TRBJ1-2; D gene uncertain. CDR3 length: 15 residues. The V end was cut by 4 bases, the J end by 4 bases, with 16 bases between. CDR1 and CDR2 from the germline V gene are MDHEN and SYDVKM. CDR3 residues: CASSSADGALYGYTF. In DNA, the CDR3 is TGTGCCAGCAGTTCAGCTGACGGAGCTCTCTATGGCTACACCTTC.

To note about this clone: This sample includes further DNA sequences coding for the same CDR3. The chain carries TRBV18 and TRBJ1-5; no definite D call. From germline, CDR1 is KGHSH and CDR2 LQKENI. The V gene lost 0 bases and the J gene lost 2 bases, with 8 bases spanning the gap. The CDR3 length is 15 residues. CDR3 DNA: TGTGCCAGCTCACCACCCGGGGAGGGCAATCAGCCCCAGCATTTT. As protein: CASSPPGEGNQPQHF.

CDR3 DNA sequence: TGTGCCAGCAGTCTCGGAGGGGCTAACACCGGGGAGCTGTTTTTT. Residues: CASSLGGANTGELFF. The chain links TRBV7-6 to TRBJ2-2; weak D call: TRBD2 (6 bases). Trimming stripped 6 bases from V and 2 bases from J, with 13 bases between. The CDR3 runs 15 residues. CDR1 and CDR2 (germline): SGHVS, FNYEAQ. The entire variable domain, with the rest obtained from reference TRBV7-6 and TRBJ2-2, is as follows: GAGVSQSPRYKVTKRGQDVALRCDPISGHVSLYWYRQALGQGPEFLTYFNYEAQQDKSGLPNDRFSAERPEGSISTLTIQRTEQRDSAMYRCASSLGGANTGELFFGEGSRLTVL.

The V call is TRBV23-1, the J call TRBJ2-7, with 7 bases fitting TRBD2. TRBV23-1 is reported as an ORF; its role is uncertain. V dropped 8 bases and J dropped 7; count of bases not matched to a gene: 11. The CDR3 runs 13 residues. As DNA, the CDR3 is TGCGCCAGCCCGAGGAGCGGGGCAGCAGAGCAGTACTTC. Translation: CASPRSGAAEQYF.

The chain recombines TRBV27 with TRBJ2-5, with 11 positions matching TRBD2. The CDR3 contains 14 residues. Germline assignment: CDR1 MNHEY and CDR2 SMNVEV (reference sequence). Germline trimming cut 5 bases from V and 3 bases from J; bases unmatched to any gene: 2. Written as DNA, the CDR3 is TGTGCCAGCAGTCCACTAGCGGGGGAAGAGACCCAGTACTTC. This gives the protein CASSPLAGEETQYF.

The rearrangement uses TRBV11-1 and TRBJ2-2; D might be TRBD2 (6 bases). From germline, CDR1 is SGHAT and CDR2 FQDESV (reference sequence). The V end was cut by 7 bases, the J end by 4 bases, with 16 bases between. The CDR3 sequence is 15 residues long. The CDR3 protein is CASTRRGGPTGELFF. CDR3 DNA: TGTGCCAGCACCAGGAGGGGAGGACCCACCGGGGAGCTGTTTTTT.

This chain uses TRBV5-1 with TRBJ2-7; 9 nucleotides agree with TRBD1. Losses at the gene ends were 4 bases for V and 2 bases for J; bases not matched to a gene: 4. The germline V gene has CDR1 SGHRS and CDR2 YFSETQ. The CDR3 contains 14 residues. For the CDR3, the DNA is TGCGCCAGCAGCAGTACAGGGGGCCCCTACGAGCAGTACTTC. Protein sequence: CASSSTGGPYEQYF.

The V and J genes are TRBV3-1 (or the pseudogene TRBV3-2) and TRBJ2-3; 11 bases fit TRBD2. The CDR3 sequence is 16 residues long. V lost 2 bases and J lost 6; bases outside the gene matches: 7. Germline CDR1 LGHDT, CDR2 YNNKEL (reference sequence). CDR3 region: CASSQMITSGGDTQYF. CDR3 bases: TGTGCCAGCAGCCAAATGATCACTAGCGGGGGCGATACGCAGTATTTT.

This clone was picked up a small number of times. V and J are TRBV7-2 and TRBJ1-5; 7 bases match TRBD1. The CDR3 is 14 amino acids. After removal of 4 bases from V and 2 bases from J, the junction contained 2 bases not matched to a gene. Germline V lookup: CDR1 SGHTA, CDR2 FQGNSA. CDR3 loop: CASSSTGGNQPQHF. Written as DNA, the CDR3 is TGTGCCAGCAGCTCTACAGGGGGCAATCAGCCCCAGCATTTT.

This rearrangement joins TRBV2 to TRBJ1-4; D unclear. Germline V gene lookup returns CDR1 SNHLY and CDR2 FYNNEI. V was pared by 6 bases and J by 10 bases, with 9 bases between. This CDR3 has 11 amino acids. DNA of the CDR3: TGTGCCAGCAGAAGGACTGGAAAACTGTTTTTT. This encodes CASRRTGKLFF.

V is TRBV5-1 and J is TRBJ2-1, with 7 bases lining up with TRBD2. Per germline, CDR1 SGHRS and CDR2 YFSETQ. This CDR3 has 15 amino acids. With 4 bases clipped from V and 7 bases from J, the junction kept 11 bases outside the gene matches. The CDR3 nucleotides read TGCGCCAGCAGCCCGGAGGTGGGGGGGTGGAATGAGCAGTTCTTC. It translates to CASSPEVGGWNEQFF. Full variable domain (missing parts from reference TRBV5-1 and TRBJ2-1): KAGVTQTPRYLIKTRGQQVTLSCSPISGHRSVSWYQQTPGQGLQFLFEYFSETQRNKGNFPGRFSGRQFSNSRSEMNVSTLELGDSALYLCASSPEVGGWNEQFFGPGTRLTVL.

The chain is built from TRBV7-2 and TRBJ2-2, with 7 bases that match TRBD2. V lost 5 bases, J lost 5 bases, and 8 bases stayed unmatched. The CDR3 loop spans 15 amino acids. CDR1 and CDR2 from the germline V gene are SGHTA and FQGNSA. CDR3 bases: TGTGCCAGCAGCCCCATGCTAGCGGATACCGGGGAGCTGTTTTTT. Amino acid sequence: CASSPMLADTGELFF.

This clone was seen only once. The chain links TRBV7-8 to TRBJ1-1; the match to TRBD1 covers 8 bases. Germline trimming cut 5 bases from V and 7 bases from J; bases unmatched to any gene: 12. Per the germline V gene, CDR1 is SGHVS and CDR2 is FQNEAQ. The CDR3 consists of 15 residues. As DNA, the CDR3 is TGTGCCAGCAGCCGCCCGGGACAGGAAGGGGGTGAAGCTTTCTTT. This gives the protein CASSRPGQEGGEAFF. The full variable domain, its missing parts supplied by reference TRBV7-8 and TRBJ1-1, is GAGVSQSPRYKVAKRGQDVALRCDPISGHVSLFWYQQALGQGPEFLTYFQNEAQLDKSGLPSDRFFAERPEGSVSTLKIQRTQQEDSAVYLCASSRPGQEGGEAFFGQGTRLTVV.

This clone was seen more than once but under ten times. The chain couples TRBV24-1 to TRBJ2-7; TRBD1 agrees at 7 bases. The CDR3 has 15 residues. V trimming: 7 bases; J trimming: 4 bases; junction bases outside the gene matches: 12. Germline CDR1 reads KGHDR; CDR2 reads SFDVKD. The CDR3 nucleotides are TGTGCCACCAGCCCTGGTGAGCAGGGGGTTTACGAGCAGTACTTC. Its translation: CATSPGEQGVYEQYF.

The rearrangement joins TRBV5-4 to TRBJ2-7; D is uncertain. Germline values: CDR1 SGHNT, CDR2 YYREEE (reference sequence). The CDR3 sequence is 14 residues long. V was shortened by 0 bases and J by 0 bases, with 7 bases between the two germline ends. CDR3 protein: CASSLVSSSYEQYF. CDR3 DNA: TGTGCCAGCAGCTTGGTTAGTAGCTCCTACGAGCAGTACTTC.

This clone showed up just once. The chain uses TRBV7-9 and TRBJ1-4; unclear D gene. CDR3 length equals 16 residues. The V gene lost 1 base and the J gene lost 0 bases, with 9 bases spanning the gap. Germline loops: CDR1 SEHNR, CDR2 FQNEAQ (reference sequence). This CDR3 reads CASSLDGGATNEKLFF. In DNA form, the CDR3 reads TGTGCCAGCAGCTTAGATGGAGGAGCAACTAATGAAAAACTGTTTTTT.

The DNA for the CDR3 is TGCGCCAGCAGCCAAGATGATACAGGGGGCGCTTGGCAGCCCCAGCATTTT. Translated, it gives CASSQDDTGGAWQPQHF. This chain uses TRBV4-1 with TRBJ1-5; 9 bases match TRBD1. From germline, CDR1 is MGHRA and CDR2 YSYEKL. V lost 0 bases to trimming and J lost 7 bases; unmatched junction nucleotides: 10. The CDR3 has 17 amino acids.

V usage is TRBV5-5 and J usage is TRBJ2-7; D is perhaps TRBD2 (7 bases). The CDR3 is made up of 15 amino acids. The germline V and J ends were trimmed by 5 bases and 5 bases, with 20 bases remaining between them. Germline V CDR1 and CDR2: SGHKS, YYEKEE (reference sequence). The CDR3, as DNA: TGTGCCAGCAGAACCGGAGGGGGGGAACCCAACGAGCAGTACTTC. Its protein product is CASRTGGGEPNEQYF.